The 9 T cell receptor beta chains below all came from one sample that was sequenced in a study of cytomegalovirus exposure and HLA in healthy donors. The table came from immunoSEQ multiplex PCR; TCRdb's copy has only in-frame clones and leaves some out. This repertoire shows around 150,000 clones, more than 80% found once; its top ten account for around 3.1%. The source material was PBMCs. Source of these receptors: a woman aged 18-29 years in good health and CMV-seropositive.

This chain links TRBV27 with TRBJ1-2, with TRBD1 matching 7 bases. The trim removed 6 bases at V and 5 bases at J, leaving 9 bases unmatched. This CDR3 is built from 14 residues. Germline CDR1 MNHEY, CDR2 SMNVEV (reference sequence). CDR3 sequence: CASRQTGSQYGYTF. The CDR3 nucleotides read TGTGCCAGCAGACAGACAGGGAGTCAGTATGGCTACACCTTC.

Comment on this clone: In the same sample, other DNA sequences code for this CDR3. The rearrangement links TRBV30 to TRBJ1-1; possible D gene TRBD1, 5 bases. The CDR3 spans 12 residues. Germline V gene data show CDR1 as GTSNPN and CDR2 as SVGIG (reference sequence). V gave up 1 base and J gave up 5 bases, with 8 bases separating them. CDR3 sequence (DNA): TGTGCCTGGAGTGGGCAGGGAACTGAAGCTTTCTTT. Translation gives CAWSGQGTEAFF.

The gene calls are TRBV4-1 and TRBJ2-5; 7 nucleotides agree with TRBD2. The germline CDR1 and CDR2 sequences are MGHRA and YSYEKL. CDR3 length equals 15 residues. Unmatched junction bases numbered 8, after V lost 4 bases and J lost 3 bases. The CDR3 reads CASSPSGRGEETQYF. The CDR3 DNA reads as TGCGCCAGCAGCCCAAGCGGCCGGGGGGAAGAGACCCAGTACTTC.

The rearrangement joins TRBV28 to TRBJ2-7, with D possibly TRBD2 on 6 matching bases. This CDR3 has 15 amino acids. The germline CDR1 and CDR2 sequences are MDHEN and SYDVKM. Deletions cut 3 bases from V and 4 bases from J, with 16 bases between. The CDR3: CASSFPISGGYEQYF. The CDR3 DNA is TGTGCCAGCAGTTTCCCCATTAGCGGAGGGTACGAGCAGTACTTC.

The chain employs TRBV11-3 and TRBJ2-1, with 11 bases that match TRBD2. The V gene end was trimmed by 0 bases and the J gene end by 4 bases; junction bases not matched to a gene: 2. There are 16 residues in the CDR3. Germline CDR1 and CDR2: SGHNT and YENEEA. This chain's CDR3 is CASSLDTSGGYNEQFF. The CDR3 nucleotides are TGTGCCAGCAGCTTAGATACTAGCGGGGGATACAATGAGCAGTTCTTC.

V gene TRBV27 combines with J gene TRBJ2-2; the match to TRBD2 covers 7 bases. The CDR3 length is 14 residues. V shed 7 bases and J 4 bases; nucleotides not matched to a gene: 6. Germline CDR1 reads MNHEY; CDR2 reads SMNVEV (reference sequence). The CDR3 sequence is CASKGGRVTGELFF. CDR3 bases: TGTGCCAGCAAGGGAGGGAGGGTCACCGGGGAGCTGTTTTTT.

The chain combines TRBV9 with TRBJ1-1; D is perhaps TRBD1 (5 bases). The length of the CDR3 is 13 residues. V was clipped by 4 bases and J by 3 bases, with 10 bases between them. The germline CDR1 and CDR2 sequences are SGDLS and YYNGEE. CDR3 bases: TGTGCCAGCAGCCTCGGGGGGGACACTGAAGCTTTCTTT. It is translated as CASSLGGDTEAFF.

J is TRBJ1-1 and V is TRBV30; 8 bases match TRBD1. This CDR3 contains 18 residues. Germline CDR1 GTSNPN, CDR2 SVGIG (reference sequence). Losses at the gene ends were 2 bases for V and 0 bases for J; bases not matched to a gene: 14. CDR3 sequence: CAWSNVPGTGVMNTEAFF. As DNA, the CDR3 is TGTGCCTGGAGTAACGTCCCGGGGACAGGCGTAATGAACACTGAAGCTTTCTTT.

J is TRBJ1-1 and V is TRBV5-6, with 7 bases fitting TRBD1. V dropped 4 bases and J dropped 5; count of bases not matched to a gene: 8. This CDR3 contains 14 residues. Germline CDR1 and CDR2: SGHDT and YYEEEE. The CDR3 sequence: CASSGDRAWTEAFF. CDR3 in DNA: TGTGCCAGCAGCGGTGACAGGGCGTGGACTGAAGCTTTCTTT.